These 18 T cell receptor beta chains share one sample of origin, sequenced in a study of shared clonotypes between healthy human individuals. Measured with immunoSEQ multiplex PCR; TCRdb has only the in-frame clones, and not every one. The sample lists approximately 530,000 clones, less than 96% occurring once. The sample was naive CD4+ T cells sorted from blood. Subset indicated: CD45RA+ positively selected. The receptors were gathered from a woman younger than 45 in good health.

About this clone: The sample carries other DNA sequences with the same CDR3. The CDR3 coding sequence is TGTGCCAGCTCACCCGCGAACACTGAAGCTTTCTTT. The encoded protein is CASSPANTEAFF. The chain joins TRBV18 to TRBJ1-1, with unresolved D. V lost 3 bases to trimming and J lost 1 base, with 3 bases between them. Germline V gene data show CDR1 as KGHSH and CDR2 as LQKENI. The CDR3 sequence is 12 residues long.

This clone has a single count. The chain joins TRBV4-1 to TRBJ2-5; 7 positions match TRBD2. The DNA matches TRBJ2-7 better at its end, which makes the J call doubtful. Germline CDR1 is MGHRA and CDR2 is YSYEKL. The CDR3 is 15 amino acids. The CDR3 DNA sequence: TGCGCCAGCAGCCAAGTAGCGGGCCGCTCCTACGAGCAGTACTTC. Protein sequence: CASSQVAGRSYEQYF.

The chain links TRBV9 to TRBJ2-5; D not certain. The CDR3 is 13 residues long. From germline, CDR1 is SGDLS and CDR2 YYNGEE. The V end was cut by 4 bases, the J end by 5 bases, with 12 bases between. The CDR3 DNA reads TGTGCCAGCAGCCCCAATTTCCCGGAGACCCAGTACTTC. It translates to CASSPNFPETQYF.

The chain carries TRBV28 and TRBJ2-7; either TRBD1 or TRBD2 may fit D (5 bases each). The CDR3 covers 11 residues. Germline CDR1 MDHEN, CDR2 SYDVKM. V was clipped by 6 bases and J by 3 bases, with 6 bases between them. The CDR3 coding sequence is TGTGCCAGCAGGGGGGACTACGAGCAGTACTTC. Its translation: CASRGDYEQYF.

The genes are TRBV4-1 and TRBJ2-7, with 8 bases identical to TRBD2. The CDR3 runs to 14 residues. Germline values: CDR1 MGHRA, CDR2 YSYEKL. The junction had 3 bases not matched to a gene; V was cut back by 1 base and J by 4 bases. CDR3 amino acids: CASSQGSGTYEQYF. The DNA for the CDR3 is TGCGCCAGCAGCCAAGGTAGCGGGACTTACGAGCAGTACTTC.

V gene TRBV6-6 combines with J gene TRBJ1-5, with D maybe TRBD1 (6 bases). V lost 6 bases and J 3 bases, leaving 12 bases between the germline ends. This CDR3 contains 14 residues. Per germline, CDR1 MNHNY and CDR2 SVGAGI (reference sequence). The CDR3 coding sequence is TGTGCCAGCAGCCAACAGGGCGCCAATCAGCCCCAGCATTTT. Translation: CASSQQGANQPQHF.

V gene TRBV30 combines with J gene TRBJ2-2, with TRBD1 matching over 8 bases. The junction had 8 bases not matched to a gene; V was cut back by 3 bases and J by 5 bases. The CDR3 consists of 15 residues. CDR1 and CDR2 from the germline V gene are GTSNPN and SVGIG (reference sequence). CDR3 DNA sequence: TGTGCCTGGAGGGGCAGGGGGCCGGGGACCGGGGAGCTGTTTTTT. Translated, it gives CAWRGRGPGTGELFF.

The chain joins TRBV28 to TRBJ2-1, with 13 bases matching TRBD2. The CDR3 runs to 18 residues. Germline CDR1 is MDHEN and CDR2 is SYDVKM. V shed 6 bases, J shed 5 bases, and the junction held 13 bases outside the gene matches. The CDR3 bases are TGTGCCAGCAGCTCGTATTTTGGCGGACTAGCGGGAGACAATGAGCAGTTCTTC. This encodes CASSSYFGGLAGDNEQFF.

This chain connects TRBV19 to TRBJ2-5; D remains ambiguous. Per the germline V gene, CDR1 is LNHDA and CDR2 is SQIVND (reference sequence). Trimming stripped 5 bases from V and 5 bases from J, with 9 bases between. The CDR3 is 12 amino acids. CDR3 in DNA: TGTGCCAGTAGTGGGCTTCCCGAGACCCAGTACTTC. Its translation is CASSGLPETQYF.

The rearrangement uses TRBV5-1 and TRBJ2-7; D is perhaps TRBD1 or TRBD2 (6 bases each). Germline-derived CDR1 and CDR2 are SGHRS and YFSETQ. V dropped 1 base and J dropped 4 bases, with 18 bases sitting between them. This CDR3 region has 16 residues. Written as DNA, the CDR3 is TGCGCCAGCAGCTTGACGTATCGGGGGCGCGGGTACGAGCAGTACTTC. It codes for CASSLTYRGRGYEQYF.

This chain uses TRBV10-3 with TRBJ1-1; the D gene is possibly TRBD1 (5 bases). This CDR3 region has 11 residues. The V end lost 11 bases, the J end lost 11 bases, and 18 bases lay between the germline ends. Germline CDR1 is ENHRY and CDR2 is SYGVKD. The CDR3 bases are TGTGCCGTCAAGGAGAGACAGACGGCTTTCTTT. Translating gives CAVKERQTAFF.

The chain employs TRBV6-6 and TRBJ1-5; D possibly corresponds to TRBD1 (6 bases). Per the germline V gene, CDR1 is MNHNY and CDR2 is SVGAGI (reference sequence). The CDR3 is made up of 15 amino acids. V was shortened by 5 bases and J by 8 bases, with 19 bases between the two germline ends. CDR3 sequence reads: CASSPARRGEKPQHF. The CDR3 bases are TGTGCCAGCAGTCCGGCGAGGAGGGGGGAGAAGCCCCAGCATTTT.

The chain couples TRBV5-4 to TRBJ2-7; maybe TRBD2 (6 bases). The CDR3 loop spans 14 amino acids. CDR1 and CDR2 from the germline V gene are SGHNT and YYREEE (reference sequence). V lost 3 bases to trimming and J lost 7 bases, with 17 bases between them. DNA for the CDR3: TGTGCCAGCAGCTCGGACCGCGGGATGGGGGAGCAGTACTTC. Its protein product is CASSSDRGMGEQYF.

As regards this clone: This sample includes further DNA sequences coding for the same CDR3. This sequence joins TRBV19 and TRBJ1-4; D is unresolved. Germline assignment: CDR1 LNHDA and CDR2 SQIVND (reference sequence). Trimming stripped 5 bases from V and 7 bases from J, with 2 bases between. The CDR3 is 10 residues long. CDR3 nucleotide sequence: TGTGCCAGTAGTGGTGAAAAACTGTTTTTT. Amino acids: CASSGEKLFF.

The chain joins TRBV4-2 to TRBJ1-1; D is perhaps TRBD1 (5 bases). V lost 1 base and J 2 bases, leaving 11 bases between the germline ends. Germline CDR1 LGHNA, CDR2 YNFKEQ. This CDR3 comprises 15 residues. The CDR3 DNA reads as TGTGCCAGCAGCCAAGGCGGGGGACTCAACACTGAAGCTTTCTTT. Translating gives CASSQGGGLNTEAFF.

V gene TRBV27 combines with J gene TRBJ1-6; D ambiguous. The V gene's germline CDR1 is MNHEY and CDR2 SMNVEV (reference sequence). CDR3 length equals 15 residues. V was cut by 6 bases and J by 7 bases, with 16 bases left in between. This CDR3 is CASSRGPTRNSPLHF. CDR3 sequence (DNA): TGTGCCAGCAGCCGAGGGCCGACGAGGAATTCACCCCTCCACTTT.

The count of this clone is one. The chain couples TRBV27 to TRBJ1-6; the D is unclear. The CDR3 is made up of 13 amino acids. V was trimmed by 1 base and J by 5 bases, leaving 3 bases between them. CDR1 and CDR2 from the germline V gene are MNHEY and SMNVEV (reference sequence). The CDR3 loop is CASSLLDNSPLHF. In nucleotides, the CDR3 is TGTGCCAGCAGTTTATTGGATAATTCACCCCTCCACTTT.

The chain links TRBV19 to TRBJ2-5, with TRBD1 as a possible D gene (6 bases). The DNA end is a closer match to TRBJ2-7, so the J assignment may be wrong. From germline, CDR1 is LNHDA and CDR2 SQIVND (reference sequence). This CDR3 is built from 14 residues. In DNA form, the CDR3 reads TGTGCCAGTAGTAGCTCGGACAGTTTCAACGAGCAGTACTTC. Amino acid sequence: CASSSSDSFNEQYF.